The present TCR beta chain was sequenced within a study of T cells in localized non-small cell lung cancer. Libraries were prepared by immunoSEQ multiplex PCR; TCRdb keeps only in-frame clonotypes and omits some of them. The sample has 65,000 to 90,000 clones, over 60% seen once. Points from the study as a whole: There were a median 57 of the top 100 tumor clones appearing in adjacent lung. Multi-region tumor sequencing was not done, so intratumor heterogeneity could not be excluded. Uninvolved adjacent lung showed higher T cell clonality than tumor. A higher density of T cells in blood coincided with extended overall survival.

The CDR3 covers 13 residues. Germline CDR1 SNHLY, CDR2 FYNNEI. The V and J ends lost 8 bases and 8 bases, in that order; junction bases with no gene match: 5. To note about this clone: No antigen is known for it.

The sequence derives from a man aged 35-69 years with stage II squamous cell lung carcinoma. V is TRBV2 and J is TRBJ1-6, with TRBD1 matching over 8 bases. The sequenced sample was PBMCs, obtained before any cancer treatment. In DNA form, the CDR3 reads TGTGCCAGCGACGGACAGGGCGATTCACCCCTCCACTTT. As protein: CASDGQGDSPLHF. Using reference TRBV2 and TRBJ1-6 for the parts outside the CDR3, the full variable domain is EPEVTQTPSHQVTQMGQEVILRCVPISNHLYFYWYRQILGQKVEFLVSFYNNEISEKSEIFDDQFSVERPDGSNFTLKIRSTKLEDSAMYFCASDGQGDSPLHFGNGTRLTVT.